This T cell receptor beta chain is drawn from a study of blood T cell repertoires in COVID-19. Study as a whole: Acute-phase and convalescent COVID-19 samples originated in the United States, Italy and Spain. In each case, the material was cDNA or gDNA derived from T cells, B-cell-depleted T cells, or PBMCs.

From germline, CDR1 is LNHDA and CDR2 SQIVND (reference sequence). The length of the CDR3 is 17 residues. The V end was cut by 5 bases, the J end by 5 bases, with 24 bases between. Methods used by the authors: Estimation of nucleated cell counts relied on the amplification of reference gene primers. Clones were sequenced by immunoSEQ multiplex PCR, and TCRdb holds only the in-frame ones, with some missing. D and trimming come from the DNA, and the V and J calls and clone size come from that table. The table shows under 250,000 clones, with roughly 80% occurring only once. Material for sequencing was peripheral blood. This chain connects TRBV19 to TRBJ1-1; no clear D gene. This clonotype was obtained from a woman in her sixties or seventies with acute or convalescent COVID-19. The CDR3 nucleotides are TGTGCCAGTAGTTCCCGGTACAGCGACCTTGAGGGTACTGAAGCTTTCTTT. The encoded protein is CASSSRYSDLEGTEAFF.